What follows are 4 T cell receptor beta chains derived from one specimen sequenced in a study of T cell responses to AZD1222 COVID-19 vaccine. Sequencing was performed with immunoSEQ multiplex PCR; in TCRdb, only in-frame clones are kept and a portion is missing. The sample consists of approximately 89,000 clones, about 90% of them appearing once. Sequenced here: peripheral blood, sampled 28 days after the second AZD1222 dose. The source is an adult who received the AZD1222 COVID-19 vaccine.

This chain connects TRBV5-1 to TRBJ2-2; the match to TRBD2 covers 7 bases. J lost 0 bases, V lost 1 base, and 6 bases had no gene match. CDR3 length: 17 amino acids. Germline CDR1 and CDR2: SGHRS and YFSETQ. The CDR3 loop reads CASSLSVGGANTGELFF. The CDR3 DNA reads TGCGCCAGCAGCTTGAGTGTTGGGGGGGCGAACACCGGGGAGCTGTTTTTT. The variable domain in full, completed from reference TRBV5-1 and TRBJ2-2, reads KAGVTQTPRYLIKTRGQQVTLSCSPISGHRSVSWYQQTPGQGLQFLFEYFSETQRNKGNFPGRFSGRQFSNSRSEMNVSTLELGDSALYLCASSLSVGGANTGELFFGEGSRLTVL.

The chain links TRBV5-1 to TRBJ1-1; possible D gene TRBD1, 5 bases. Trimming pared 9 bases from V and 5 bases from J, leaving 20 bases between. The CDR3 length is 14 residues. Germline lookup yields CDR1 SGHRS and CDR2 YFSETQ. CDR3 in amino acids: CATSTGRGGTEAFF. In DNA form, the CDR3 reads TGCGCCACCTCAACGGGGCGGGGAGGAACTGAAGCTTTCTTT.

The CDR3 region is CAWSVSMNTEAFF. The CDR3 nucleotides read TGTGCCTGGAGTGTAAGTATGAACACTGAAGCTTTCTTT. The chain employs TRBV30 and TRBJ1-1; no clear D. The CDR3 extends over 13 amino acids. V gave up 0 bases and J gave up 0 bases, with 5 bases separating them. CDR1 and CDR2 from the germline V gene are GTSNPN and SVGIG (reference sequence).

A few counts support this clone. The chain is built from TRBV6-5 and TRBJ2-7; 8 nucleotides agree with TRBD1. J gave up 6 bases and V 2 bases, and 12 bases lay outside the gene matches. The CDR3 spans 16 residues. The V gene's germline CDR1 is MNHEY and CDR2 SVGAGI. CDR3: CASSYGFGTGGSEQYF. The CDR3 nucleotides are TGTGCCAGCAGTTACGGGTTCGGGACAGGTGGGTCCGAGCAGTACTTC.